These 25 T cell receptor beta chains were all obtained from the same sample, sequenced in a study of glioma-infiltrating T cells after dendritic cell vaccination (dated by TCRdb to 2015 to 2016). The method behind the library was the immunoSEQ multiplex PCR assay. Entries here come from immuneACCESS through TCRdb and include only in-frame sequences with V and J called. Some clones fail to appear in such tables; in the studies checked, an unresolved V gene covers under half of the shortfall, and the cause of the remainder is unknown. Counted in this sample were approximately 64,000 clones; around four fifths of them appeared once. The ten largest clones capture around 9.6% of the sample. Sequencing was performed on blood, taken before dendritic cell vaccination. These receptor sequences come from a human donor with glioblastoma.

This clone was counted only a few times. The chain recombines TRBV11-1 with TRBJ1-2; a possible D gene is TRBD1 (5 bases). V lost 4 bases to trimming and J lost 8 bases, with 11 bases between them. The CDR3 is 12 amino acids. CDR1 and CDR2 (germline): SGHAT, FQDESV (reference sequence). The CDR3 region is CASSSRDRGYTF. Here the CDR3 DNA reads TGTGCCAGCAGCTCCCGAGACAGAGGCTACACCTTC.

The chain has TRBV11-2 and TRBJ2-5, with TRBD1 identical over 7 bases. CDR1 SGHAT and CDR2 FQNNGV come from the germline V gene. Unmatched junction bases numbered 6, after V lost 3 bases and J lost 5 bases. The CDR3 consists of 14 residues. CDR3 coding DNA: TGTGCCAGCAGCTTCAACAGGGGACCCGAGACCCAGTACTTC. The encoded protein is CASSFNRGPETQYF.

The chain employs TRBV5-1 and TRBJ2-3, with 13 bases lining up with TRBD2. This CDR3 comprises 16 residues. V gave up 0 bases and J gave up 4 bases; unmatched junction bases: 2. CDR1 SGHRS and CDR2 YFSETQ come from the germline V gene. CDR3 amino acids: CASSLGLAGGADTQYF. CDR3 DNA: TGCGCCAGCAGCTTGGGACTAGCGGGGGGAGCAGATACGCAGTATTTT.

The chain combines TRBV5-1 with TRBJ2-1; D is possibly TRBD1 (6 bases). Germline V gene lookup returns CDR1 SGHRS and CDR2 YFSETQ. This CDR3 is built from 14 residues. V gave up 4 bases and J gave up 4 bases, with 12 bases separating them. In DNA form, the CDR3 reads TGCGCCAGCAGCCAGAGGACAGTTTACAATGAGCAGTTCTTC. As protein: CASSQRTVYNEQFF.

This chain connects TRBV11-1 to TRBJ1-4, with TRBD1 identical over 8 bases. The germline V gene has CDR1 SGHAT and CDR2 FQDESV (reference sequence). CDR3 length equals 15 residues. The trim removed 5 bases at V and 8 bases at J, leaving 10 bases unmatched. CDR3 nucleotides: TGTGCCAGCAGCACACCGACAGGGGTTGACGAAAAACTGTTTTTT. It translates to CASSTPTGVDEKLFF. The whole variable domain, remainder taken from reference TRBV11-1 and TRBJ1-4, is EAEVAQSPRYKITEKSQAVAFWCDPISGHATLYWYRQILGQGPELLVQFQDESVVDDSQLPKDRFSAERLKGVDSTLKIQPAELGDSAMYLCASSTPTGVDEKLFFGSGTQLSVL.

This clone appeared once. The CDR3 sequence is CSVVPQGLYEQYF. The DNA of the CDR3 is TGCAGCGTTGTTCCACAGGGCCTCTACGAGCAGTACTTC. The rearrangement links TRBV29-1 to TRBJ2-7, with D perhaps TRBD1 (6 bases). Germline V lookup: CDR1 SQVTM, CDR2 ANQGSEA. The CDR3 is 13 amino acids. Trimming pared 4 bases from V and 3 bases from J, leaving 13 bases between.

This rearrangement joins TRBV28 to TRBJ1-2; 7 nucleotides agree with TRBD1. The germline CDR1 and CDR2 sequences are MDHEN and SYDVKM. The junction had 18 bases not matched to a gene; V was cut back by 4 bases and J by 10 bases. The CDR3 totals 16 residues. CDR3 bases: TGTGCCAGCAGTTCGGTGTGGGGACAGTTGGGTAATGACTACACCTTC. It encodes CASSSVWGQLGNDYTF.

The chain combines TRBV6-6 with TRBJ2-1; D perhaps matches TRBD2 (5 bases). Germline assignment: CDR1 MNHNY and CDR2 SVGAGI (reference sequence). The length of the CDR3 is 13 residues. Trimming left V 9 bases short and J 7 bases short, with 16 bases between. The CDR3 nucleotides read TGTGCCAGTGCGGTGACAACGGGGAATGAGCAGTTCTTC. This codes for CASAVTTGNEQFF.

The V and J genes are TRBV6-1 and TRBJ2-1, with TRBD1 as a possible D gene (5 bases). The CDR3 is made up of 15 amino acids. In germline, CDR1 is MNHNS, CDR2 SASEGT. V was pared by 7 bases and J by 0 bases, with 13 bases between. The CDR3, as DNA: TGTGCCAGCACCCAAGACAGAAGCTCCTACAATGAGCAGTTCTTC. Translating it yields CASTQDRSSYNEQFF.

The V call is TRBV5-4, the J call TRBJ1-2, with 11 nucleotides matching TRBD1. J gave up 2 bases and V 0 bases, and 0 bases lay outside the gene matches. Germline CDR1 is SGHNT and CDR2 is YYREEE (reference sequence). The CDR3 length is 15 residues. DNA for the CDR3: TGTGCCAGCAGCTTGGGGGACAGGGGGAACTATGGCTACACCTTC. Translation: CASSLGDRGNYGYTF.

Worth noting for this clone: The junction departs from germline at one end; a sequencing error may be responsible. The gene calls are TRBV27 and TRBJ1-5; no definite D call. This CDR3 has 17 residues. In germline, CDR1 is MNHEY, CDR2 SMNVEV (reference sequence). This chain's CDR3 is CASKPGSVANSNQSQHF. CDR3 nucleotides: TGTGCCAGCAAACCCGGGTCCGTTGCTAATAGCAATCAGTCCCAGCATTTT.

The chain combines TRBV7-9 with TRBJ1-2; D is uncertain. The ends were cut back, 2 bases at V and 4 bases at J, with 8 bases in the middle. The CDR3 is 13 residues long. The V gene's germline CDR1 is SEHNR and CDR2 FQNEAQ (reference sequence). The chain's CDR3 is CASSLWSGYGYTF. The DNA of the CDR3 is TGTGCCAGCAGCTTATGGTCAGGCTATGGCTACACCTTC.

The CDR3 DNA reads TGCGCCAGCAGCCAATTACTCCGGACAGAGGGCTCACCCCTCCACTTT. Residues: CASSQLLRTEGSPLHF. V gene TRBV5-1 combines with J gene TRBJ1-6; possible D gene TRBD1, 6 bases. The CDR3 loop spans 16 amino acids. The V and J ends lost 4 bases and 10 bases respectively, with 21 bases between them. CDR1 is SGHRS, CDR2 YFSETQ, per germline. Full variable domain (outside the CDR3, taken from reference TRBV5-1 and TRBJ1-6): KAGVTQTPRYLIKTRGQQVTLSCSPISGHRSVSWYQQTPGQGLQFLFEYFSETQRNKGNFPGRFSGRQFSNSRSEMNVSTLELGDSALYLCASSQLLRTEGSPLHFGNGTRLTVT.

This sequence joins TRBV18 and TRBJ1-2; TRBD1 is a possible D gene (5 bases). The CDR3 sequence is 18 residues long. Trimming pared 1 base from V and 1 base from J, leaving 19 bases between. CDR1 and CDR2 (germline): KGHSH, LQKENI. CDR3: CASSPQIPGQGFNYGYTF. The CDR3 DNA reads TGTGCCAGCTCACCACAAATCCCAGGGCAGGGCTTTAACTATGGCTACACCTTC.

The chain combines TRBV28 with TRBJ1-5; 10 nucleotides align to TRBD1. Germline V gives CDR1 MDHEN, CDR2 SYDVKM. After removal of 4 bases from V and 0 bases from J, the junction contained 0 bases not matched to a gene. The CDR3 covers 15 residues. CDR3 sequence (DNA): TGTGCCAGCAGTTGGGACAGGGGTAGCAATCAGCCCCAGCATTTT. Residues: CASSWDRGSNQPQHF.

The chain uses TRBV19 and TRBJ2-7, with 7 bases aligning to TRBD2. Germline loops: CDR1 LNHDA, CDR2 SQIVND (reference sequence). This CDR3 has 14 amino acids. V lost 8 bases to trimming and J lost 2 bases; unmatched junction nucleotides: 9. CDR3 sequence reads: CASSAGLPPYEQYF. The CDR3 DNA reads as TGTGCCAGTTCAGCGGGGCTCCCTCCCTACGAGCAGTACTTC.

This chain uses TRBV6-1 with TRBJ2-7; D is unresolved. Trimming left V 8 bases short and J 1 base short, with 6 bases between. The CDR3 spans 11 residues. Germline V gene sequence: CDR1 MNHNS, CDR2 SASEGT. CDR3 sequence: CASRVSYEQYF. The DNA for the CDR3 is TGTGCCAGCCGGGTATCCTACGAGCAGTACTTC.

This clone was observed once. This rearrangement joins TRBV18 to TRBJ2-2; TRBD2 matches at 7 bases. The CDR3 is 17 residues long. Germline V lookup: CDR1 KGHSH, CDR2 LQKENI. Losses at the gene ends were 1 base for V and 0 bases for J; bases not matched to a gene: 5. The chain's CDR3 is CASSPLAGVSNTGELFF. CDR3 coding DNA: TGTGCCAGCTCACCACTGGCGGGGGTTTCGAACACCGGGGAGCTGTTTTTT.

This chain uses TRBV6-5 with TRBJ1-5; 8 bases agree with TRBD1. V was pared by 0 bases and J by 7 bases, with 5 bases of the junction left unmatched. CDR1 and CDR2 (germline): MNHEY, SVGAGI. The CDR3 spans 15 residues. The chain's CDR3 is CASSYSRTGMQPQHF. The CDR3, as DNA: TGTGCCAGCAGTTACTCGAGGACAGGGATGCAGCCCCAGCATTTT.

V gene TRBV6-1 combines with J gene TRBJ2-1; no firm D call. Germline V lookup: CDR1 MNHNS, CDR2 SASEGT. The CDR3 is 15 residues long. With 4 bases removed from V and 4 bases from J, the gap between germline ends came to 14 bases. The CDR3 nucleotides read TGTGCCAGCAGTGTAAAAGCGAACGATTACAATGAGCAGTTCTTC. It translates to CASSVKANDYNEQFF.

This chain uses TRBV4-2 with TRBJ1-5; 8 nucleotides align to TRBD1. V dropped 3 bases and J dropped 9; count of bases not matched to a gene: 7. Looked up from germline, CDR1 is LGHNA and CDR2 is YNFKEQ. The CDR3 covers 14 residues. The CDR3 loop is CASSQDPDRGPQHF. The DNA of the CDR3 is TGTGCCAGCAGCCAGGATCCCGACAGGGGGCCCCAGCATTTT.

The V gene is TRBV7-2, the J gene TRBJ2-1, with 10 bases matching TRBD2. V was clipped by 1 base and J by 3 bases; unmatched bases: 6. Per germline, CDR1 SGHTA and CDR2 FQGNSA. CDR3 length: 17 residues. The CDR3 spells CASSLGSQRGGYNEQFF. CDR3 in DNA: TGTGCCAGCAGCTTAGGTTCACAGCGGGGGGGCTACAATGAGCAGTTCTTC. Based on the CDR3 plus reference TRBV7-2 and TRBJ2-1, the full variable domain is GAGVSQSPSNKVTEKGKDVELRCDPISGHTALYWYRQSLGQGLEFLIYFQGNSAPDKSGLPSDRFSAERTGGSVSTLTIQRTQQEDSAVYLCASSLGSQRGGYNEQFFGPGTRLTVL.

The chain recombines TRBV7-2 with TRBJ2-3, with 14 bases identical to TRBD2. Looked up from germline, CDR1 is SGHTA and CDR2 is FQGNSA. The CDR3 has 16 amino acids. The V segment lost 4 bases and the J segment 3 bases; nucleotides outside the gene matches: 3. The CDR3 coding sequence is TGTGCCAGCAGCTCCCGGACTAGCGGGGGGACAGATACGCAGTATTTT. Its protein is CASSSRTSGGTDTQYF.

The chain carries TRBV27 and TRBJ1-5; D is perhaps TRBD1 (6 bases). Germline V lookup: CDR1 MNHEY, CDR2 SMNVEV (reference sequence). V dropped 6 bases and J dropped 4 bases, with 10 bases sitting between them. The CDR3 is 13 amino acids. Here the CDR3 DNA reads TGTGCCAGCAGGTGGACAGTAAATCAGCCCCAGCATTTT. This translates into CASRWTVNQPQHF.

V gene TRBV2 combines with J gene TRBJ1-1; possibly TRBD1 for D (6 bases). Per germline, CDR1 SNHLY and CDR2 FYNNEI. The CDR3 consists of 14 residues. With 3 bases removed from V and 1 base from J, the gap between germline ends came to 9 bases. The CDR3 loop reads CASSEVRGNTEAFF. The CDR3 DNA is TGTGCCAGCAGTGAGGTCAGGGGGAACACTGAAGCTTTCTTT. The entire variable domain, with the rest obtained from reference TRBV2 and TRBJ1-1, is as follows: EPEVTQTPSHQVTQMGQEVILRCVPISNHLYFYWYRQILGQKVEFLVSFYNNEISEKSEIFDDQFSVERPDGSNFTLKIRSTKLEDSAMYFCASSEVRGNTEAFFGQGTRLTVV.